This passage covers 3 T cell receptor beta chains from one sample sequenced in a study of identical twins. From the 5' RACE reads, TCRdb called clonotypes with MiXCR, one entry per CDR3 protein. The table has a few hundred thousand distinct CDR3 sequences, approximately 9.1% seen once. Sequencing used naive T cells sorted from blood. All receptors come from a woman aged 50 to 65 in good health.

This clonotype was counted only a few times. The chain couples TRBV10-3 to TRBJ2-3; D not resolved. This CDR3 contains 11 residues. Germline V gene data show CDR1 as ENHRY and CDR2 as SYGVKD. V lost 7 bases and J 0 bases, leaving 2 bases between the germline ends. DNA for the CDR3: TGTGCCATCACTAGCACAGATACGCAGTATTTT. Translating gives CAITSTDTQYF.

V is TRBV20-1 and J is TRBJ2-4, with D perhaps TRBD1 or TRBD2 (5 bases each). The V gene's germline CDR1 is DFQATT and CDR2 SNEGSKA (reference sequence). With 3 bases removed from V and 8 bases from J, the gap between germline ends came to 17 bases. The CDR3 contains 14 residues. The CDR3 nucleotides read TGCAGTGCTAGCCCCGGGGCAGGGAAGGACATTCAGTACTTC. Protein sequence: CSASPGAGKDIQYF.

The chain recombines TRBV7-2 with TRBJ2-7; possibly TRBD1 for D (6 bases). CDR3 length: 15 residues. Germline V lookup: CDR1 SGHTA, CDR2 FQGNSA. Trimming pared 2 bases from V and 5 bases from J, leaving 16 bases between. CDR3 in DNA: TGTGCCAGCAGCTTACCAGGGGCGAGAATCCACGAGCAGTACTTC. It codes for CASSLPGARIHEQYF.